This paragraph reports one TCR beta chain. The CDR3 runs to 13 residues. Germline loops: CDR1 SQVTM, CDR2 ANQGSEA. V lost 3 bases and J lost 5, with 13 bases in between. Every specimen held between roughly 1-11 million cryopreserved PBMC. These were thawed and washed before DNA extraction. This record comes from a study of long-term antiretroviral therapy in people with HIV. Samples were assayed with immunoSEQ v3.0 at survey level. Measured with immunoSEQ multiplex PCR; TCRdb has only the in-frame clones, and not every one. The sample yields 23,000 or so clones, roughly 85% seen once. The source was unsorted PBMCs, collected 0.2 years after starting antiretroviral therapy. The sequence was collected from a woman aged 25 to 39 with HIV. The rearrangement joins TRBV29-1 to TRBJ1-1; possibly TRBD1 for D (5 bases). The CDR3 nucleotides read TGCAGCGTTGATGGGGGACTTATAACTGAAGCTTTCTTT. Translation gives CSVDGGLITEAFF.